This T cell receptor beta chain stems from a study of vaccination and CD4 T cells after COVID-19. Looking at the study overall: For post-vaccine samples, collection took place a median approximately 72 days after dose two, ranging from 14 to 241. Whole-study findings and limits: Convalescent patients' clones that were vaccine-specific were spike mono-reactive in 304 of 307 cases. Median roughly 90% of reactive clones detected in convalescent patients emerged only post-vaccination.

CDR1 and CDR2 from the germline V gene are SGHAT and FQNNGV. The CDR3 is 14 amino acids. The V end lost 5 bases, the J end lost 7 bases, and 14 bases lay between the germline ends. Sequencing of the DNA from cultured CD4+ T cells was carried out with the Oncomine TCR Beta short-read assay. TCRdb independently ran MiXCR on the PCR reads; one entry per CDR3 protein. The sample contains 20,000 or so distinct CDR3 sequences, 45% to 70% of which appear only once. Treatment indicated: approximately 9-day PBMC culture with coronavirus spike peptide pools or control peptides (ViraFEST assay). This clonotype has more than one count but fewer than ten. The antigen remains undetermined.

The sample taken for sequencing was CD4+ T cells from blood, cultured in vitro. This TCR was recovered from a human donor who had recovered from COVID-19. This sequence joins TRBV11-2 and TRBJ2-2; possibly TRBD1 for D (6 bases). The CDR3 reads CASSPRGGGGELFF. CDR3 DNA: TGTGCCAGCAGCCCCAGGGGTGGCGGCGGGGAGCTGTTTTTT.